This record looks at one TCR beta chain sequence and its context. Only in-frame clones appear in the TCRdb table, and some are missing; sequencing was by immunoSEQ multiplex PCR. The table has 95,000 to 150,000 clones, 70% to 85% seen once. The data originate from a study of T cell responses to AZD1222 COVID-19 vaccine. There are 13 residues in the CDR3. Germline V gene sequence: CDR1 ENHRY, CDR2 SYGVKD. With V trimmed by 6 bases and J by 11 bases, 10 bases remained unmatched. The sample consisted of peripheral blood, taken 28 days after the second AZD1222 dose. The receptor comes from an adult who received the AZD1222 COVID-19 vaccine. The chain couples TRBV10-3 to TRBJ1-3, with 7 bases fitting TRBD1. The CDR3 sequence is CAISGQANNPIYF. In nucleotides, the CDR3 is TGTGCCATCAGCGGACAGGCAAACAACCCCATATATTTT.